This T cell receptor beta chain was captured by sequencing in a study of blood T cells in healthy people across ages (dated by TCRdb to the mid-2010s). For the study in its entirety: In model experiments, roughly one uniquely barcoded TCR beta cDNA molecule per two T cells was captured by template switching. To track age-related changes in TCR beta repertoire diversity, the study relied on deep sequencing normalized with unique cDNA molecular identifiers. Four age groups were formed from the donors: young (average approximately 15 years), middle-aged (around 39), aged (roughly 56) and long-lived (more than 75). To avoid experimental bias, donors of different ages were distributed randomly across sequencing lanes. Using the same blood draw, the study looked at two additional independent replicas of 1 million unique cDNA reads for two donors, one aged 18 to 30 and the other aged 80 or older. Study-wide conclusions, independent of this receptor: Estimates of total diversity from one million sequenced T cells were regarded as lower bounds and underestimates. Since profiling was done on bulk unsorted PBMCs, naive and antigen-experienced compartments could not be conclusively compared. Observed TCR beta diversity per million T cells fell roughly linearly with age, and a significant reduction was already apparent by age around 36. The CMV infection status of donors was not known, potentially confounding age-related changes in expanded clonotypes. Compared with the aged group, the long-lived group had more naive CD4+ T cells, fewer expanded clones and increased TCR diversity, suggesting age selection. There was a strong correlation between observed TCR beta diversity and the percentage of naive T cells measured by flow cytometry.

Systemically healthy Caucasian individuals from Russia, 35 to 50 in total and aged about 6 to 100 years, were included as donors. Approximately 9.3 milliliters of peripheral blood were collected from each donor into EDTA-treated Vacutainer tubes. Ficoll-Paque density-gradient centrifugation was used to isolate PBMCs, with at least 6 million per sample. Total RNA, at least 6 micrograms per sample, was extracted from PBMCs with Trizol reagent. Naive CD45RAhigh/CD27high T cell percentages were measured by flow cytometry on a PBMC aliquot from every donor. As regards this clonotype: The clone's antigen remains unknown. No base-level quality is on record; no much larger clone is a single base apart.

Taken from cysteine to phenylalanine, the CDR3 has 16 residues. Just the 48-base CDR3 DNA is kept, in frame starting at base 1. Compared with germline, V lacks 1 base and J lacks 7 bases; bases without a gene match: 12. CDR1 and CDR2 were assigned from the germline V gene as SQVTM and ANQGSEA. The library relied on 5' RACE. Sequencing was carried out with an Illumina HiSeq 2500. A second PCR of about 7 to 12 cycles was performed with a sample-barcoded 5' primer and a J-beta primer mix. A unique molecular identifier was introduced onto each TCR beta cDNA molecule by a template-switch 5' adaptor carrying 12 random nucleotides. Each sample yielded at least 3 million CDR3-containing paired-end reads. First-strand cDNA was synthesized from all RNA with the Mint cDNA synthesis kit, primed by a TRBC-specific oligonucleotide. Following uracil-DNA glycosylase treatment, all cDNA underwent a first 18-cycle PCR with the universal primers M1SS and BC2_uni_R. In the authors' own workflow: Normalization of each sample was performed by random selection of 1 million high-quality reads, each carrying a distinct molecular identifier. Reads with shared molecular identifiers were discarded instead of being binned into consensus sequences. MiTCR, run with a Q25 quality threshold and the strictest error-elimination algorithm, handled CDR3 identification, clonotype clustering and error correction. A nonparametric unseen species model with Euler transformation was used to estimate a lower bound on total TCR beta diversity. The public reads were run again by TCRdb, first through fastp at Q25 and then through MiXCR, and only productive beta chains were kept. When rows share a CDR3 protein, they turn into one entry using the most common DNA and genes. None of the V and J calls come from the authors' own analysis; TCRdb made them. Across this sample there are about 1.4 million distinct CDR3 sequences, with roughly 59% seen only once. The ten largest make up 6.5% to 8.5% of the sample.

The V and J genes are TRBV29-1 and TRBJ1-2, with 10 bases in between that match TRBD1. The sequence derives from a man between 18 and 29 years old in good health. The sample comprised blood. The CDR3 has the sequence CSVEVGVGQGIRGYTF. The DNA sequence is TGCAGCGTTGAAGTTGGAGTGGGACAGGGGATTCGTGGCTACACCTTC.